Reported below is one TCR beta chain. Data came from immunoSEQ multiplex PCR; TCRdb stores just in-frame clones and leaves some out. Of approximately 18,000 clones in the sample, 82% were seen once. Germline V CDR1 and CDR2: LNHDA, SQIVND (reference sequence). Trimming left V 4 bases short and J 0 bases short, with 12 bases between. This CDR3 is built from 15 residues. These data belong to a study of technical replicates of blood from a few donors. The chain links TRBV19 to TRBJ1-1, with no clear D. Sequencing used PBMCs. This sequence was found in a human donor in good health. Some clones in this sample may be carry-over from other donors' samples. In DNA form, the CDR3 reads TGTGCCAGTAGTACGAGTCACCTCATGAACACTGAAGCTTTCTTT. It is translated as CASSTSHLMNTEAFF.